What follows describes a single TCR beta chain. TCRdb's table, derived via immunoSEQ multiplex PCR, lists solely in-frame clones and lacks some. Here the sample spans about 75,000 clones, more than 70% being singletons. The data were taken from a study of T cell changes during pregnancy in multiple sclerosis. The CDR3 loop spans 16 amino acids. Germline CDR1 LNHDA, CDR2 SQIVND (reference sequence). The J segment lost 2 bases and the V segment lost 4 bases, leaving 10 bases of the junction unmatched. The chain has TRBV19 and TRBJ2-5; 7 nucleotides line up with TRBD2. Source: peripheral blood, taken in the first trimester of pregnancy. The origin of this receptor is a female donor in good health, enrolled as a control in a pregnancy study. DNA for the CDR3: TGTGCCAGTAGTAGGGGTCCCAGCGGGGTGCAAGAGACCCAGTACTTC. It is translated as CASSRGPSGVQETQYF.